Presented here are 14 T cell receptor beta chains from one specimen sequenced in a study of graft-versus-host responses after intestinal transplantation. Their specific antigens are unknown. Profiled with immunoSEQ multiplex PCR; TCRdb holds only in-frame clones, not every one. The sample yields 75,000 to 100,000 clones, roughly 91% seen once. This sample comprised unstimulated CD4+ T cells sorted from spleen or lymph node cells, obtained before transplant. The receptors come from a human donor who was the organ donor for an intestinal transplant.

The V gene is TRBV2, the J gene TRBJ2-1; TRBD2 matches 13 bases. Germline CDR1 reads SNHLY; CDR2 reads FYNNEI. The junction had 9 bases not matched to a gene; V was cut back by 7 bases and J by 9 bases. This CDR3 is built from 15 residues. The CDR3 protein is CASTLTGLAGREQFF. In nucleotides, the CDR3 is TGTGCCAGCACCCTTACGGGACTAGCGGGGCGTGAGCAGTTCTTC.

This clone was counted once. The rearrangement links TRBV5-4 to TRBJ2-7; the D gene is possibly TRBD1 (6 bases). Germline V gene sequence: CDR1 SGHNT, CDR2 YYREEE (reference sequence). The CDR3 loop spans 13 amino acids. V lost 4 bases, J lost 4 bases, and 12 bases lay in between. The CDR3 DNA sequence: TGTGCCAGCAGCCCGCGACAGGAATACGAGCAGTACTTC. Translating it yields CASSPRQEYEQYF.

In this sample, this clone turned up once. The chain links TRBV7-9 to TRBJ1-3; perhaps TRBD1 as D (5 bases). The length of the CDR3 is 16 residues. CDR1 is SEHNR, CDR2 FQNEAQ, per germline (reference sequence). The V and J ends lost 3 bases and 0 bases respectively, with 12 bases between them. The chain's CDR3 is CASSFGHSNSGNTIYF. CDR3 in DNA: TGTGCCAGCAGCTTTGGACACTCCAACTCTGGAAACACCATATATTTT.

This clone was picked up one time. V is TRBV7-3 and J is TRBJ2-5, with 12 bases fitting TRBD2. The CDR3 has 18 residues. V lost 5 bases and J lost 1; bases outside the gene matches: 11. From germline, CDR1 is SGHTA and CDR2 FQGTGA. The CDR3 DNA is TGTGCCAGCAGCCCGGGGGGGAGACTAGCGGGGGCCCAAGAGACCCAGTACTTC. The encoded protein is CASSPGGRLAGAQETQYF. The variable domain in full, with the rest retrieved from reference TRBV7-3 and TRBJ2-5, is GAGVSQTPSNKVTEKGKYVELRCDPISGHTALYWYRQSLGQGPEFLIYFQGTGAADDSGLPNDRFFAVRPEGSVSTLKIQRTERGDSAVYLCASSPGGRLAGAQETQYFGPGTRLLVL.

The rearrangement uses TRBV11-2 and TRBJ2-7; TRBD1 matches 8 bases. This CDR3 is built from 14 residues. With V trimmed by 5 bases and J by 1 base, 4 bases remained unmatched. CDR1 and CDR2 (germline): SGHAT, FQNNGV. As DNA, the CDR3 is TGTGCCAGCAGCGTACAGGGGGGATCCTACGAGCAGTACTTC. Translated, it gives CASSVQGGSYEQYF.

This rearrangement joins TRBV7-3 to TRBJ2-3, with D possibly being TRBD2 (6 bases). Between the trimmed V and J ends, which lost 5 bases and 0 bases, there was a span of 9 bases. The germline gives CDR1 SGHTA, CDR2 FQGTGA. The CDR3 loop spans 14 amino acids. The CDR3 DNA reads as TGTGCCAGCAGCGGAGGGATCAGCACAGATACGCAGTATTTT. Amino acids: CASSGGISTDTQYF.

The rearrangement links TRBV11-2 to TRBJ2-7; 8 bases match TRBD2. The CDR3 spans 15 residues. V shed 4 bases and J 0 bases; nucleotides not matched to a gene: 5. The V gene's germline CDR1 is SGHAT and CDR2 FQNNGV. The CDR3 coding sequence is TGTGCCAGCAGCTCCAGCGGGAGCCTCTCCTACGAGCAGTACTTC. This sequence encodes CASSSSGSLSYEQYF.

The chain uses TRBV19 and TRBJ2-5; D is perhaps TRBD1 (5 bases). The J call may not be correct, given that the DNA end is closer to TRBJ2-7. CDR3 length: 15 amino acids. CDR1 and CDR2 from the germline V gene are LNHDA and SQIVND (reference sequence). The CDR3 DNA reads as TGTGCCAGTAGTATATCTAGGACAAGATCCTACGAGCAGTACTTC. The encoded protein is CASSISRTRSYEQYF.

The genes are TRBV6-6 and TRBJ2-5; 10 bases align to TRBD1. This CDR3 has 14 residues. Looked up from germline, CDR1 is MNHNY and CDR2 is SVGAGI (reference sequence). V dropped 10 bases and J dropped 4; count of bases not matched to a gene: 9. The CDR3 reads CATRQGARIETQYF. Here the CDR3 DNA reads TGTGCCACCCGACAGGGGGCGCGGATAGAGACCCAGTACTTC.

The CDR3 DNA is TGTGCCAGCAGCCAAGCGTGGTCAATGGCAGGGAGGGGAACTGAAGCTTTCTTT. Protein: CASSQAWSMAGRGTEAFF. V and J are TRBV4-2 and TRBJ1-1; D is possibly TRBD1 (5 bases). V shed 1 base and J shed 5 bases, with 23 bases lying between them. CDR3 length: 18 residues. CDR1 LGHNA and CDR2 YNFKEQ come from the germline V gene.

The chain joins TRBV10-3 to TRBJ1-3; D may be TRBD1 (5 bases). There are 12 residues in the CDR3. The germline gives CDR1 ENHRY, CDR2 SYGVKD. Trimming removed 6 bases at V and 7 bases at J, with 10 bases between. CDR3 nucleotides: TGTGCCATCAGCCCGACAGTTAACACCATATATTTT. Translation gives CAISPTVNTIYF.

The chain is built from TRBV30 and TRBJ1-4; a weak D match, TRBD1 (5 bases). Germline CDR1 GTSNPN, CDR2 SVGIG (reference sequence). The CDR3 length is 16 residues. CDR3 in DNA: TGTGCTACCAATCGGGGGGTGCTTGCAACTAATGAAAAACTGTTTTTT. It encodes CATNRGVLATNEKLFF.

The rearrangement uses TRBV5-1 and TRBJ2-1, with 12 positions matching TRBD2. Trimming cost V 5 bases and J 4 bases; bases outside gene matches: 10. The CDR3 is made up of 17 amino acids. Germline V gene lookup returns CDR1 SGHRS and CDR2 YFSETQ. The CDR3 is CASRGLAGFQGYNEQFF. For the CDR3, the DNA is TGCGCCAGCAGGGGACTAGCGGGCTTTCAAGGGTACAATGAGCAGTTCTTC.

The sample holds a few counts of this clone. The chain combines TRBV2 with TRBJ1-4; 8 bases line up with TRBD1. Trimming removed 6 bases from V and 0 bases from J; junction bases left unmatched: 0. The CDR3 extends over 14 amino acids. The V gene's germline CDR1 is SNHLY and CDR2 FYNNEI. DNA of the CDR3: TGTGCCAGCAGGGACAGGGCAACTAATGAAAAACTGTTTTTT. The encoded protein is CASRDRATNEKLFF.